The present TCR delta chain was sequenced within a study of gamma-delta chains in newborns, infants, children. Study context: Microbial exposure reportedly drives polyclonal innate γδ T cell expansion after birth.

Germline V gives CDR1 GEAIGNYY, CDR2 EKD. Trimming removed 0 bases from V and 0 bases from J; junction bases left unmatched: 12. CDR3 length: 18 residues. TCRdb called clones from the reads again using CATT. The sample contains about 6,900 delta-chain clones, approximately 11% of which appear only once. In its sample, this clone was seen a few times. This TCR was sampled from a child who was a newborn, infant or young child, either healthy, febrile or measles-vaccinated (not recorded which). The J gene is TRDJ1, the V gene TRDV2; TRDD3 matches at 7 bases. The sample consisted of blood. The DNA for the CDR3 is TGTGCCTGTGACACCTTGGGGGAGCCATACCCTTACACCGATAAACTCATCTTT. This encodes CACDTLGEPYPYTDKLIF.